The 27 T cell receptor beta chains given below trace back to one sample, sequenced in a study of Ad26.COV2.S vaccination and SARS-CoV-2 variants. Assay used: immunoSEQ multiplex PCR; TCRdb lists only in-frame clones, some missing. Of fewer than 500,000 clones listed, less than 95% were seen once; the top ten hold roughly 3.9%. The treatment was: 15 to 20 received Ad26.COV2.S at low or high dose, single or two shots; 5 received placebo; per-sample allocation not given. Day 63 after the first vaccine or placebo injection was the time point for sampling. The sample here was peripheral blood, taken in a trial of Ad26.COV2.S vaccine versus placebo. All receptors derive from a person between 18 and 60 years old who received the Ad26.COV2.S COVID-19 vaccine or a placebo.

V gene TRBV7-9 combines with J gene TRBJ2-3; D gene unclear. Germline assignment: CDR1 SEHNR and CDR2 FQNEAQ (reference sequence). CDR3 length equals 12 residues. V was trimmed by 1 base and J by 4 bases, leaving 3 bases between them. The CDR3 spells CASSLGPDTQYF. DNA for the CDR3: TGTGCCAGCAGCTTAGGCCCAGATACGCAGTATTTT.

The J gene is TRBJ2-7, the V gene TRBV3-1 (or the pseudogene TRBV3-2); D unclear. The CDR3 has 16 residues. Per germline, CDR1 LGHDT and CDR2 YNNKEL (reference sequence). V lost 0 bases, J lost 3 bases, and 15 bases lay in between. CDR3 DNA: TGTGCCAGCAGCCAAGATGCACAAAACCTACGCTACGAGCAGTACTTC. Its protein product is CASSQDAQNLRYEQYF.

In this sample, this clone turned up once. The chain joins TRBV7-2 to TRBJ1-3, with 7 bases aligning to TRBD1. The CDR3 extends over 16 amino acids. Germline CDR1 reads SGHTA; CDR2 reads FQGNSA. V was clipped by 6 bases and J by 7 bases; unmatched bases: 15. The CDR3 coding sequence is TGTGCCAGCAGTCAGGTCCTGGGATCAGGGGGTAACACCATATATTTT. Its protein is CASSQVLGSGGNTIYF.

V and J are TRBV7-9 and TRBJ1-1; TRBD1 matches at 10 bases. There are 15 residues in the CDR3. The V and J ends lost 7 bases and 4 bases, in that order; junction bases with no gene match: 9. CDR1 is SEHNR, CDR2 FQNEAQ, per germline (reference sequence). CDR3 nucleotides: TGTGCCAGCACCCAGGACAGGGGGACGGTCACTGAAGCTTTCTTT. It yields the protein CASTQDRGTVTEAFF.

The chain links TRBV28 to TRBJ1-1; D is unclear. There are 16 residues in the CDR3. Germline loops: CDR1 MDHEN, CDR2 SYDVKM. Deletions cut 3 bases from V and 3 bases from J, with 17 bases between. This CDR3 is CASSFLSLRRDTEAFF. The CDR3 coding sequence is TGTGCCAGCAGTTTCCTCTCCCTGCGGAGGGACACTGAAGCTTTCTTT.

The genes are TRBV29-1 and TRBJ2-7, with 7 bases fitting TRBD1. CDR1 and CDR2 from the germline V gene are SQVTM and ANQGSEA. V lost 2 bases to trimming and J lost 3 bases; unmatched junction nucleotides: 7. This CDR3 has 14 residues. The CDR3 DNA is TGCAGCGTTGAATCCCAGGGGGTGGGCTACGAGCAGTACTTC. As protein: CSVESQGVGYEQYF.

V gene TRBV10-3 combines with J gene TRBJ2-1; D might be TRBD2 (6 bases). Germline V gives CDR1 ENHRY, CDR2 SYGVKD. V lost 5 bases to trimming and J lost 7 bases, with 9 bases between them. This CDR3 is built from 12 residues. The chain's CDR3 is CAISREPNEQFF. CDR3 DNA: TGTGCCATCAGTCGGGAGCCAAATGAGCAGTTCTTC.

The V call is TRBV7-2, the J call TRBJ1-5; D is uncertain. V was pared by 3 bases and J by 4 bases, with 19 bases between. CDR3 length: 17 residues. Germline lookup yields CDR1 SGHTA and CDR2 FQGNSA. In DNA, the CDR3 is TGTGCCAGCAGCTTGGTGGGGAGGAGCTATAGTAATCAGCCCCAGCATTTT. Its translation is CASSLVGRSYSNQPQHF.

CDR3 DNA: TGTGCCAGCAGCTTGTATACGGGAGGGCCCTACGAGCAGTACTTC. The encoded protein is CASSLYTGGPYEQYF. The rearrangement links TRBV5-5 to TRBJ2-7; 8 positions match TRBD2. Germline-derived CDR1 and CDR2 are SGHKS and YYEKEE (reference sequence). Trimming at V came to 1 base and at J to 2 bases, leaving 5 bases not matched to a gene. This CDR3 comprises 15 residues.

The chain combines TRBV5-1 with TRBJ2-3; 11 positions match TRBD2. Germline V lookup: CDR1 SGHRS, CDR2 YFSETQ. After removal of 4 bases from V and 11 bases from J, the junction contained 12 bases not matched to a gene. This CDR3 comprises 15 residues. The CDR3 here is CASSVLAGGSQGQYF. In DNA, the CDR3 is TGCGCCAGCAGCGTATTAGCGGGAGGGTCTCAGGGGCAGTATTTT.

The CDR3 DNA reads as TGCGCCAGCAGCTTGGGACAGGGGGGCTTCTACGAGCAGTACTTC. It is translated as CASSLGQGGFYEQYF. The chain is built from TRBV5-1 and TRBJ2-7, with 9 bases identical to TRBD1. Germline V gives CDR1 SGHRS, CDR2 YFSETQ. This CDR3 is built from 15 residues. Germline trimming cut 0 bases from V and 3 bases from J; bases unmatched to any gene: 4.

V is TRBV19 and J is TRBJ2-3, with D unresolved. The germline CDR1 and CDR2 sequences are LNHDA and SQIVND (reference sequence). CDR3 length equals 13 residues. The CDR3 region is CASAPRSPDTQYF. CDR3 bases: TGTGCTTCGGCCCCCAGGAGCCCAGATACGCAGTATTTT.

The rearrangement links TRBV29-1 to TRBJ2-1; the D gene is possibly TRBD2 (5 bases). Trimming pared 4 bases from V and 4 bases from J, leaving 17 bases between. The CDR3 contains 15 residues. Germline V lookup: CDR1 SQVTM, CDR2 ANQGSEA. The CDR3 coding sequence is TGCAGCGTTGCAGGCGCCGGGGATTGGTACAATGAGCAGTTCTTC. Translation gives CSVAGAGDWYNEQFF.

CDR3 loop: CASSLSGSPKTQYF. The CDR3 DNA reads as TGTGCCAGCAGCCTATCCGGGAGTCCCAAGACCCAGTACTTC. The chain employs TRBV11-2 and TRBJ2-5, with a tentative D call TRBD2 (6 bases). The length of the CDR3 is 14 residues. Germline values: CDR1 SGHAT, CDR2 FQNNGV. With 5 bases removed from V and 6 bases from J, the gap between germline ends came to 16 bases.

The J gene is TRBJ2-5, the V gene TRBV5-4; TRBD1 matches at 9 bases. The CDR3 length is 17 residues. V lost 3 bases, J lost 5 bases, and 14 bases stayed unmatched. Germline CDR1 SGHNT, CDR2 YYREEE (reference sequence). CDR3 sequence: CASSSVAVGTGTETQYF. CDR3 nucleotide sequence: TGTGCCAGCAGCTCAGTCGCGGTCGGGACAGGGACGGAGACCCAGTACTTC.

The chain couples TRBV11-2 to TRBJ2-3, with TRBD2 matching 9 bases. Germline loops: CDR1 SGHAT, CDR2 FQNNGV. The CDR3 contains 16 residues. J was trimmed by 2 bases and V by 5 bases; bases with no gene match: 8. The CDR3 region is CASSPRPSGITDTQYF. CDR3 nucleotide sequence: TGTGCCAGCAGCCCCCGGCCTAGCGGGATCACAGATACGCAGTATTTT.

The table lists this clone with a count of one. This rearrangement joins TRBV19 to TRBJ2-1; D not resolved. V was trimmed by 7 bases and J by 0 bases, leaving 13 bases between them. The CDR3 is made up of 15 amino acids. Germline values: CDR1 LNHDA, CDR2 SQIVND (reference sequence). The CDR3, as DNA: TGTGCCAGTAACCCCTTAGGCGGCTCCTACAATGAGCAGTTCTTC. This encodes CASNPLGGSYNEQFF.

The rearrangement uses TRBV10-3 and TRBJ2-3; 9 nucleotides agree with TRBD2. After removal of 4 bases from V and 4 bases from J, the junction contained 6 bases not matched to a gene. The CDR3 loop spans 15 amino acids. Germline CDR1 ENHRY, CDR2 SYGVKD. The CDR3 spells CAISGRGRAADTQYF. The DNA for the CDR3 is TGTGCCATCAGTGGTCGCGGGAGGGCCGCAGATACGCAGTATTTT.

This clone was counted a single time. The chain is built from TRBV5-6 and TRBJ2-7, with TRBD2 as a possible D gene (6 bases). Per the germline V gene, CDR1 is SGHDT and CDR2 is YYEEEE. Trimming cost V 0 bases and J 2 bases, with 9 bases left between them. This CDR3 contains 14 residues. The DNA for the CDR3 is TGTGCCAGCAGCTTGGAACGGGAGACCTACGAGCAGTACTTC. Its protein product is CASSLERETYEQYF.

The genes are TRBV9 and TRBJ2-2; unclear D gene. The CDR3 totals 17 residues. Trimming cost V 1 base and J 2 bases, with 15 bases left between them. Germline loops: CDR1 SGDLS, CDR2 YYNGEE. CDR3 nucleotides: TGTGCCAGCAGCGTAAAGAGATACCCTAACAACACCGGGGAGCTGTTTTTT. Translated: CASSVKRYPNNTGELFF. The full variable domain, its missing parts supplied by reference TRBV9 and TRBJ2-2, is DSGVTQTPKHLITATGQRVTLRCSPRSGDLSVYWYQQSLDQGLQFLIQYYNGEERAKGNILERFSAQQFPDLHSELNLSSLELGDSALYFCASSVKRYPNNTGELFFGEGSRLTVL.

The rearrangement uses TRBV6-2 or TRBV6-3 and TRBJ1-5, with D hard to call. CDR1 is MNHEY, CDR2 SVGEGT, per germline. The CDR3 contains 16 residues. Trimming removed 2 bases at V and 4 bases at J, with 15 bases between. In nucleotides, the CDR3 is TGTGCCAGCAGTTACGGAGGGCCGGCGGGTAATCAGCCCCAGCATTTT. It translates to CASSYGGPAGNQPQHF.

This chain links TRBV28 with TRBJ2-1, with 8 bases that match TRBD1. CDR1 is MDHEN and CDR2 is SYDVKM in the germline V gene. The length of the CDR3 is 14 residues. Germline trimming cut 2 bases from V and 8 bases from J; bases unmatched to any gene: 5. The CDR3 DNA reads TGTGCCAGCAGTTTACGGACAGGGAGGCATGAGCAGTTCTTC. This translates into CASSLRTGRHEQFF. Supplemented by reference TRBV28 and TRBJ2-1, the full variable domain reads DVKVTQSSRYLVKRTGEKVFLECVQDMDHENMFWYRQDPGLGLRLIYFSYDVKMKEKGDIPEGYSVSREKKERFSLILESASTNQTSMYLCASSLRTGRHEQFFGPGTRLTVL.

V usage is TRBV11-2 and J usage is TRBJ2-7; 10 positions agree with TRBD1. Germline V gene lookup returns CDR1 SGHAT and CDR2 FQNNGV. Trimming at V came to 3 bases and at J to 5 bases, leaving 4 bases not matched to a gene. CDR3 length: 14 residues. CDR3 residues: CASSFGGTGDEQYF. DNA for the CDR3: TGTGCCAGCAGCTTTGGCGGGACAGGGGACGAGCAGTACTTC.

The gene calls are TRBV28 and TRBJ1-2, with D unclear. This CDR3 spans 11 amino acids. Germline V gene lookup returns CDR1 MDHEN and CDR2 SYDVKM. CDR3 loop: CGSWSRYGYTF. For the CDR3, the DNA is TGTGGGTCCTGGAGTAGGTATGGCTACACCTTC.

CDR3 in DNA: TGCGCCAGCAGCTTCCGGGACAGGGGGGACAATGAGCAGTTCTTC. Protein sequence: CASSFRDRGDNEQFF. The chain carries TRBV5-1 and TRBJ2-1; 11 positions agree with TRBD1. V was clipped by 2 bases and J by 5 bases; unmatched bases: 3. Germline CDR1 and CDR2: SGHRS and YFSETQ. The CDR3 is made up of 15 amino acids.

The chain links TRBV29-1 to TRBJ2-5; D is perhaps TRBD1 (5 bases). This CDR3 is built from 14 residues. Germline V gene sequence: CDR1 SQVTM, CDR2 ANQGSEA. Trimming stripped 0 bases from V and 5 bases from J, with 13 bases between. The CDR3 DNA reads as TGCAGCGTTGAAGATCCCTCAGGGTTCGAGACCCAGTACTTC. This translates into CSVEDPSGFETQYF. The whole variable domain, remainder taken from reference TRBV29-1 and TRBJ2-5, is SAVISQKPSRDICQRGTSLTIQCQVDSQVTMMFWYRQQPGQSLTLIATANQGSEATYESGFVIDKFPISRPNLTFSTLTVSNMSPEDSSIYLCSVEDPSGFETQYFGPGTRLLVL.

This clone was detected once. CDR3 DNA sequence: TGTGCCAGCAGTGAGTCAGGGGGCAACGAGCAGTACTTC. Amino acids: CASSESGGNEQYF. The rearrangement joins TRBV2 to TRBJ2-7; the match to TRBD1 covers 8 bases. Germline V CDR1 and CDR2: SNHLY, FYNNEI. The CDR3 contains 13 residues. With V trimmed by 3 bases and J by 5 bases, 3 bases remained unmatched.